The clone carrying this T cell receptor beta chain was detected many times. Its antigen is unidentified. This specimen belongs to a study of T cells in Graves' hyperthyroidism and ophthalmopathy. Whole-study context: Blood from the periphery was taken at initial diagnosis, before any treatment.

Study-wide points: The model predicted ophthalmopathy a median around 6.5 months before onset.

TCR beta CDR3 regions were amplified from RNA transcripts. First-round RT-PCR of the TCR CDR3 relied on the HTBI primer set. TCRdb reanalysed the multiplex PCR reads using MiXCR and keeps one entry per CDR3 protein. Here the sample spans 600,000 to 800,000 distinct CDR3 sequences, over 35% being singletons. Looked up from germline, CDR1 is MNHEY and CDR2 is SVGAGI. The CDR3 sequence is 11 residues long. The study left out patients who had uncontrolled infection, other autoimmune disease, pregnancy or lactation. The source is a woman in her thirties or forties with Graves' hyperthyroidism. Sample: blood. This sequence joins TRBV6-5 and TRBJ1-3, with D uncertain. The CDR3 DNA reads TGTGCGGTCTTCTCTGGAAACACCATATATTTT. This codes for CAVFSGNTIYF.